The clone carrying this TCR beta chain has only a few counts. No antigen is known for it. Germline V gene lookup returns CDR1 KGHSH and CDR2 LQKENI. V was trimmed by 2 bases and J by 0 bases, leaving 22 bases between them. The CDR3 sequence is 19 residues long. Clones were sequenced by immunoSEQ multiplex PCR, and TCRdb holds only the in-frame ones, with some missing. The sample contains some 130,000 clones, approximately 85% of which appear only once. The data belong to a study of T cell responses to AZD1222 COVID-19 vaccine. General study findings and limits: A reported finding is that nearly half of spike-specific TCRs target unmutated variant regions. Researchers report vaccine-associated CD4 TCRs spanning spike, with dominance at 160-218 and 743-854.

The rearrangement uses TRBV18 and TRBJ1-1, with D maybe TRBD1 (5 bases). The sequence derives from an adult in good health. The source material was peripheral blood, sampled on day 0 of AZD1222 vaccination. CDR3 bases: TGTGCCAGCTCACCAAGAGAGTGGGGGGGGAGCTCCTTGAACACTGAAGCTTTCTTT. Translated: CASSPREWGGSSLNTEAFF.